This is a list of T cell receptor beta chains from one sample in a study of a mutant IDH1 vaccine in newly diagnosed glioma. These receptors have no known antigen. Here immunoSEQ multiplex PCR was the method, and the copy in TCRdb shows in-frame clones only, minus some. Among about 69,000 clones listed, more than 75% were seen once. The material sequenced was PBMCs, taken from a glioma patient whose treatment included an IDH1 peptide vaccine. Every receptor here comes from a young man with glioma. Both conserved end residues are part of each CDR3. The D gene is left open where the match is weak. Clone size, where shown, is once, few, many, or a class for clones that have expanded.

TRBJ1-5	TRBV19	NA	NA	CASSIIGTSYSNQPQHF	TGTGCCAGTAGTATAATCGGCACCTCATATAGCAATCAGCCCCAGCATTTT
TRBJ2-5	TRBV6-1	NA	NA	CASSVLRGNQETQYF	TGTGCCAGCAGTGTTCTCCGGGGGAACCAAGAGACCCAGTACTTC
TRBJ2-7	TRBV28	NA	NA	CASSTLTATYEQYF	TGTGCCAGCAGTACCCTGACCGCCACCTACGAGCAGTACTTC
TRBJ2-7	TRBV5-5	NA	NA	CASSPWGVRGQYF	TGTGCCAGCAGCCCCTGGGGGGTAAGGGGGCAGTACTTC
TRBJ1-1	TRBV6-5	TRBD1	once	CAISEGANTEAFF	TGTGCCATCAGCGAGGGGGCTAACACTGAAGCTTTCTTT
TRBJ1-2	TRBV5-4	TRBD1	NA	CASSHLPGQRLDGYTF	TGTGCCAGCAGCCACCTTCCGGGACAGCGATTGGATGGCTACACCTTC
TRBJ2-5	TRBV7-3	NA	NA	CASSPQGHPQETQYF	TGTGCCAGCAGTCCTCAGGGACACCCGCAAGAGACCCAGTACTTC
TRBJ2-7	TRBV9	TRBD1	NA	CASSVASQGAPYEQYF	TGTGCCAGCAGCGTAGCTAGCCAGGGGGCCCCCTACGAGCAGTACTTC
TRBJ2-3	TRBV29-1	TRBD1	NA	CSVDGDRGNTQYF	TGCAGCGTTGACGGCGACAGGGGGAATACGCAGTATTTT
TRBJ1-1	TRBV18	TRBD1	NA	CASSPPGGQYTEAFF	TGTGCCAGCTCACCACCCGGGGGACAGTACACTGAAGCTTTCTTT
TRBJ1-6	TRBV5-1	NA	once	CASSLVGGRGYNSPLHF	TGCGCCAGCAGCTTGGTTGGGGGTAGGGGATATAATTCACCCCTCCACTTT
TRBJ2-2	TRBV2	TRBD1	NA	CASRGQGDTGELFF	TGTGCCAGCAGGGGACAGGGGGACACCGGGGAGCTGTTTTTT
TRBJ2-5	TRBV10-3	NA	NA	CAISGMSGGAGETQYF	TGTGCCATCAGTGGAATGAGTGGGGGGGCCGGAGAGACCCAGTACTTC
TRBJ2-2	TRBV5-8	NA	NA	CASSLRLDGELFF	TGTGCCAGCAGCTTGCGGCTGGACGGGGAGCTGTTTTTT
TRBJ2-3	TRBV28	NA	NA	CASSLPTDTQYF	TGTGCCAGCAGTTTACCCACAGATACGCAGTATTTT
TRBJ2-4	TRBV6-1	NA	NA	CASSEMRGQNIQYF	TGTGCCAGCAGTGAGATGCGGGGCCAGAACATTCAGTACTTC
TRBJ1-5	TRBV5-5	NA	NA	CASNTTGRDNQPQHF	TGTGCCAGCAACACAACAGGGAGGGACAATCAGCCCCAGCATTTT
TRBJ1-1	TRBV30	NA	NA	CAWTTDRRGAFF	TGTGCCTGGACTACGGACCGCAGAGGCGCTTTCTTT
TRBJ1-1	TRBV10-3	NA	NA	CAISEGQMNTEAFF	TGTGCCATCAGTGAGGGACAGATGAACACTGAAGCTTTCTTT
TRBJ2-5	TRBV21-1	NA	NA	CASSKVHPRVKQETQYF	TGTGCCAGCAGCAAGGTTCATCCTAGGGTTAAACAAGAGACCCAGTACTTC
TRBJ1-4	TRBV11-2	TRBD1	NA	CASSLVTGGGEKLFF	TGTGCCAGCAGCTTAGTGACAGGGGGTGGAGAAAAACTGTTTTTT
TRBJ1-5	TRBV4-2	TRBD1	NA	CASSHTGGAGQPQHF	TGTGCCAGCAGCCACACAGGGGGCGCGGGTCAGCCCCAGCATTTT
TRBJ1-1	TRBV2	NA	NA	CASSEYGRTEAFF	TGTGCCAGCAGTGAATACGGGAGGACTGAAGCTTTCTTT
TRBJ1-1	TRBV6-5	NA	NA	CASSYRRGEAFF	TGTGCCAGCAGTTACCGCCGGGGCGAAGCTTTCTTT
TRBJ1-3	TRBV28	TRBD1	few	CASSLGQGVLNTIYF	TGTGCCAGCAGTCTAGGACAGGGGGTATTAAACACCATATATTTT
TRBJ2-7	TRBV6-5	NA	NA	CASRSTGLREQYF	TGTGCCAGCAGGTCAACAGGGCTACGCGAGCAGTACTTC
TRBJ2-7	TRBV27	TRBD2	NA	CASSLSLAGALYEQYF	TGTGCCAGCAGTTTATCACTAGCGGGAGCGTTATACGAGCAGTACTTC
TRBJ2-5	TRBV7-7	TRBD1	NA	CASSPGDRGRGETQYF	TGTGCCAGCAGCCCTGGGGACAGGGGGCGGGGGGAGACCCAGTACTTC
TRBJ2-1	TRBV11-2	NA	NA	CASSLVGQESYNEQFF	TGTGCCAGCAGCTTAGTCGGGCAGGAGTCCTACAATGAGCAGTTCTTC
TRBJ2-6	TRBV19	NA	NA	CASSISASGTGANVLTF	TGTGCCAGTAGTATTTCTGCTTCGGGGACTGGGGCCAACGTCCTGACTTTC
TRBJ2-3	TRBV5-1	TRBD2	NA	CASTLAGGLSDTQYF	TGCGCCAGCACCTTAGCGGGGGGGCTCTCAGATACGCAGTATTTT
TRBJ2-7	TRBV6-6	NA	once	CASIGLWGASYEQYF	TGTGCCAGCATTGGATTGTGGGGGGCCTCCTACGAGCAGTACTTC
TRBJ2-1	TRBV7-9	TRBD1	NA	CASSPGDRGDNEQFF	TGTGCCAGCAGCCCAGGGGACAGGGGAGACAATGAGCAGTTCTTC
TRBJ2-3	TRBV6-5	TRBD2	NA	CASSYELAGARDTQYF	TGTGCCAGCAGTTACGAACTAGCGGGGGCCAGGGATACGCAGTATTTT
TRBJ2-1	TRBV7-2	TRBD2	NA	CASSFPSSGGSRNEQFF	TGTGCCAGCAGCTTTCCCTCCAGCGGGGGGAGTAGGAATGAGCAGTTCTTC
TRBJ2-7	TRBV15	NA	NA	CATSRVGVGSYEQYF	TGTGCCACCAGCAGAGTAGGGGTCGGCTCCTACGAGCAGTACTTC
TRBJ1-1	TRBV15	NA	NA	CATSRDVGARAFF	TGTGCCACCAGCAGAGATGTGGGGGCGCGAGCTTTCTTT
TRBJ1-5	TRBV30	NA	NA	CAWSVGTHNQPQHF	TGTGCCTGGAGTGTAGGCACACACAATCAGCCCCAGCATTTT
TRBJ2-1	TRBV5-1	TRBD2	NA	CASSFRLAANNEQFF	TGCGCCAGCAGCTTCAGGCTAGCGGCCAACAATGAGCAGTTCTTC
TRBJ2-7	TRBV6-6	TRBD1	NA	CASSYRRDRGNEQYF	TGTGCCAGCAGTTACCGTCGGGACAGGGGCAACGAGCAGTACTTC
TRBJ2-7	TRBV7-2	NA	NA	CASSLASITGTVIYEQYF	TGTGCCAGCAGCTTAGCTTCAATCACCGGGACTGTGATCTACGAGCAGTACTTC
TRBJ1-2	TRBV30	TRBD1	once	CAWSGSRGIYSNYGYTF	TGTGCCTGGAGTGGATCCAGGGGGATCTATTCTAACTATGGCTACACCTTC
TRBJ2-7	TRBV11-2	NA	NA	CASSLAPQGYEQYF	TGTGCCAGCAGCTTAGCCCCACAGGGCTACGAGCAGTACTTC
TRBJ1-5	TRBV7-6	TRBD1	few	CASSSDRAQPQHF	TGTGCCAGCAGCTCGGACAGGGCTCAGCCCCAGCATTTT
TRBJ1-3	TRBV28	TRBD1	NA	CASSYTGLTGESGNTIYF	TGTGCCAGCAGTTACACTGGACTGACAGGGGAGTCTGGAAACACCATATATTTT
TRBJ2-7	TRBV2	NA	NA	CASSFTVEQYF	TGTGCCAGCAGCTTCACAGTCGAGCAGTACTTC
TRBJ1-2	TRBV9	NA	NA	CASSGQISPNGYTF	TGTGCCAGCAGCGGGCAGATTTCCCCAAATGGCTACACCTTC
TRBJ2-7	TRBV6-5	TRBD2	NA	CASSRTSQSYEQYF	TGTGCCAGCAGTCGGACTAGTCAGAGCTACGAGCAGTACTTC